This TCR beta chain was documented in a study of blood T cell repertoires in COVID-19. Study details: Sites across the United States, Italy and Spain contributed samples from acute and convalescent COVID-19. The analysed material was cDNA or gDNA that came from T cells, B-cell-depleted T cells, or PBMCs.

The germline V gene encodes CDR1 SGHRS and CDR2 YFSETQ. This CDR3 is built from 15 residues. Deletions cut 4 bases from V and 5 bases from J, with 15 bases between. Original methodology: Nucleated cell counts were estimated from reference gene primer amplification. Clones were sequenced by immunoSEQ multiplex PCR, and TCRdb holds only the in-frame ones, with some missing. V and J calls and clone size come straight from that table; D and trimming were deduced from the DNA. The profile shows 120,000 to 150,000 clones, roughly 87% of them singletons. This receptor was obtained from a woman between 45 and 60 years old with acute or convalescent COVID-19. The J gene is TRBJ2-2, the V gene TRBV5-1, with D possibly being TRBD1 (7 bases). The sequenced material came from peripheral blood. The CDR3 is CASSLGQAGTGELFF. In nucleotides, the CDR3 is TGCGCCAGCAGCCTAGGACAGGCGGGGACCGGGGAGCTGTTTTTT.